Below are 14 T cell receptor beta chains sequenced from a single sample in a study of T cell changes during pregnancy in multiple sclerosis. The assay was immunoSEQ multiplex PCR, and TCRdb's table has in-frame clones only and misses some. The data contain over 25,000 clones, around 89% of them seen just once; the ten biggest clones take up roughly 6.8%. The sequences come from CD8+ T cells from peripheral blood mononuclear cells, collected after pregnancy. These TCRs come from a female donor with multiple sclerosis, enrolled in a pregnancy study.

Here the CDR3 reads CASRLAGFYNEQFF. DNA of the CDR3: TGTGCCAGCCGACTAGCGGGATTCTACAATGAGCAGTTCTTC. The J gene is TRBJ2-1, the V gene TRBV19; 11 bases line up with TRBD2. Germline V lookup: CDR1 LNHDA, CDR2 SQIVND (reference sequence). Trimming cost V 9 bases and J 3 bases; bases outside gene matches: 4. This CDR3 has 14 amino acids.

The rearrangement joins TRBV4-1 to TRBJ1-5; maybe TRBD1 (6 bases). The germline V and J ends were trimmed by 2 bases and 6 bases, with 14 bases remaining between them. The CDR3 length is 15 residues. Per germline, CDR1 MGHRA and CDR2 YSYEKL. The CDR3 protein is CASSQIAGVGQPQHF. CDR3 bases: TGCGCCAGCAGCCAAATCGCAGGGGTGGGTCAGCCCCAGCATTTT.

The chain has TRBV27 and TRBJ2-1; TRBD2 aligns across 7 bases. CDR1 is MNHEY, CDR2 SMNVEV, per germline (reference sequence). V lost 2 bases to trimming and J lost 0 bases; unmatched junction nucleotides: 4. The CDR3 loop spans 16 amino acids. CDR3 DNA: TGTGCCAGCAGTTTACTAGCGGCCCTCTCCTACAATGAGCAGTTCTTC. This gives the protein CASSLLAALSYNEQFF.

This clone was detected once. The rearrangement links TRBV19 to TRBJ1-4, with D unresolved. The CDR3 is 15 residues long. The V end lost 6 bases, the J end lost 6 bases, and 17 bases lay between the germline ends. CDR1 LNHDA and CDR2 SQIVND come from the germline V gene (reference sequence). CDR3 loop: CASRKSGKVDEKLFF. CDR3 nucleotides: TGTGCCAGTAGAAAGTCCGGGAAAGTGGATGAAAAACTGTTTTTT.

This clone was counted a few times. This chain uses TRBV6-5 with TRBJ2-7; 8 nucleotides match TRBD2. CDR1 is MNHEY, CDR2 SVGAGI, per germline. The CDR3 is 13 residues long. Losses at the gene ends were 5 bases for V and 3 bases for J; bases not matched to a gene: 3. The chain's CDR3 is CASSPGGGYEQYF. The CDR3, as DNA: TGTGCCAGCAGTCCGGGAGGGGGCTACGAGCAGTACTTC.

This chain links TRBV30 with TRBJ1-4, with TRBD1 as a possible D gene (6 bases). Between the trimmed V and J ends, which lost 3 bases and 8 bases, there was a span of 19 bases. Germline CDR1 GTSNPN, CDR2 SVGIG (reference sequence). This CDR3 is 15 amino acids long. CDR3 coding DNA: TGTGCCTGGAGAAAGACCGGGATGACAGGCGAAAAACTGTTTTTT. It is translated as CAWRKTGMTGEKLFF.

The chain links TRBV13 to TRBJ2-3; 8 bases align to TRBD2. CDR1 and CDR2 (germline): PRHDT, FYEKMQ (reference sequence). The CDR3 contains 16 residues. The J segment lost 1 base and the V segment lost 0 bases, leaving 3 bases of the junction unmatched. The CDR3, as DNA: TGTGCCAGCAGCTTAGGCTCTAGCGGGCGCACAGATACGCAGTATTTT. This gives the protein CASSLGSSGRTDTQYF.

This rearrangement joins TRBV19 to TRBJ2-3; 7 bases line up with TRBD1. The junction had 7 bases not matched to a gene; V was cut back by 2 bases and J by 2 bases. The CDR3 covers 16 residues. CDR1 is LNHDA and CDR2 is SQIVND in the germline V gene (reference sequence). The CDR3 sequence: CASSIKHRGNTDTQYF. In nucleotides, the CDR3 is TGTGCCAGTAGTATAAAACACAGGGGCAACACAGATACGCAGTATTTT. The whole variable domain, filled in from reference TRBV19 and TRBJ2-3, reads DGGITQSPKYLFRKEGQNVTLSCEQNLNHDAMYWYRQDPGQGLRLIYYSQIVNDFQKGDIAEGYSVSREKKESFPLTVTSAQKNPTAFYLCASSIKHRGNTDTQYFGPGTRLTVL.

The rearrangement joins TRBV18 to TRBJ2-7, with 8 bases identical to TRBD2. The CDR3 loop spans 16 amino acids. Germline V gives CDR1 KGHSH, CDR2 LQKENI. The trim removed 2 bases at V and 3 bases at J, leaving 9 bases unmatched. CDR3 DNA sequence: TGTGCCAGCTCACCATTCAATCGGACTAGCCGCTACGAGCAGTACTTC. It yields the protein CASSPFNRTSRYEQYF.

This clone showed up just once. Here the CDR3 DNA reads TGTGCCATCAGACAGGGGGGAAACTCCTACGAGCAGTACTTC. It translates to CAIRQGGNSYEQYF. The gene calls are TRBV10-3 and TRBJ2-7; 8 bases are shared with TRBD1. This CDR3 has 14 residues. Trimming cost V 6 bases and J 0 bases; bases outside gene matches: 4. Germline V gene sequence: CDR1 ENHRY, CDR2 SYGVKD.

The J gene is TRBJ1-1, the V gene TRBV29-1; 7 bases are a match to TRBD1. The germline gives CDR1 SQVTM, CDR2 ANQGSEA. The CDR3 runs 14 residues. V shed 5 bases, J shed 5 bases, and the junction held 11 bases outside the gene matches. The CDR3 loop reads CSVQKGGGGTEAFF. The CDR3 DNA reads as TGCAGCGTTCAAAAAGGAGGGGGCGGGACTGAAGCTTTCTTT.

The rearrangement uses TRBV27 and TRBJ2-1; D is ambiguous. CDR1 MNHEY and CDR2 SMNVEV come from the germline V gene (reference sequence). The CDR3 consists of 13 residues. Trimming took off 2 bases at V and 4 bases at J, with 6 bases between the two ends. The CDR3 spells CASSLAKYNEQFF. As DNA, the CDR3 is TGTGCCAGCAGTTTAGCTAAGTACAATGAGCAGTTCTTC.

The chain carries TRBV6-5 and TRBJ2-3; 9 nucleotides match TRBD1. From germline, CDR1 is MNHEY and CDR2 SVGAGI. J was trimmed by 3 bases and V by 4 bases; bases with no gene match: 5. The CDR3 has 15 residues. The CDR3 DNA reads TGTGCCAGCAGTTTCTCAGGACAGGGGACAGATACGCAGTATTTT. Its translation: CASSFSGQGTDTQYF.

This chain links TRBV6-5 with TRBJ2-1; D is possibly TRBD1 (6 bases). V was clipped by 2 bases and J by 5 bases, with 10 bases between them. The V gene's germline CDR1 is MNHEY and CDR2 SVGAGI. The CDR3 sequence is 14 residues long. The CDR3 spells CASSYGTTNNEQFF. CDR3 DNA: TGTGCCAGCAGTTACGGGACAACGAACAATGAGCAGTTCTTC.